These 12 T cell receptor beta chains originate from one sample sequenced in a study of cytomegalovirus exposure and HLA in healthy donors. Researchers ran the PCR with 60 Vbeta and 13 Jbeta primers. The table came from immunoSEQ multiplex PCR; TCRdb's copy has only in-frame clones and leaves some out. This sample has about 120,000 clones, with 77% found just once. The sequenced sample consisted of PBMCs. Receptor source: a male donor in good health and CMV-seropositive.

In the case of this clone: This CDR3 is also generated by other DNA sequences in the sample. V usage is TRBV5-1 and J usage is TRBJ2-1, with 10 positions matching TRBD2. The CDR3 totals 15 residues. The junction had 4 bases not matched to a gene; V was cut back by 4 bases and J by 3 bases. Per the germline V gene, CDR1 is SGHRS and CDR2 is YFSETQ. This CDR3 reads CASSLRLAGYNEQFF. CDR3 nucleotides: TGCGCCAGCAGCCTGAGACTAGCGGGCTACAATGAGCAGTTCTTC.

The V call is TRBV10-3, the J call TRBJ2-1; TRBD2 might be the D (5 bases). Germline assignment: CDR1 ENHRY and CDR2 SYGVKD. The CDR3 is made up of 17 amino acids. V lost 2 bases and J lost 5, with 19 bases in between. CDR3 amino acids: CAISEPGRGEVDNEQFF. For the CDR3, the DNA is TGTGCCATCAGTGAGCCCGGTCGGGGAGAGGTTGACAATGAGCAGTTCTTC.

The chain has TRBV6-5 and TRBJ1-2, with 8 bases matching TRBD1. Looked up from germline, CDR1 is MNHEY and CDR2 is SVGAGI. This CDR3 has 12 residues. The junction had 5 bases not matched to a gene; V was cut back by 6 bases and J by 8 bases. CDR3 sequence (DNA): TGTGCCAGCAGCCAGGGGGCTCAGGGCTACACCTTC. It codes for CASSQGAQGYTF.

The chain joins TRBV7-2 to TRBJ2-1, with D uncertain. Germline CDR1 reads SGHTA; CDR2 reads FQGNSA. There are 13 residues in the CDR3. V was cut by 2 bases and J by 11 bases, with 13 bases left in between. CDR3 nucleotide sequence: TGTGCCAGCAGCTTAATCTCTGGCGGCCAGCAGTTCTTC. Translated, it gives CASSLISGGQQFF.

CDR3 loop: CASSFAAGGPSSYEQYF. The DNA of the CDR3 is TGTGCCAGCAGCTTTGCAGCGGGAGGGCCTTCCTCCTACGAGCAGTACTTC. The V call is TRBV12-1, the J call TRBJ2-7; the table names TRBD2, a call not compared with the DNA. TRBV12-1 is a pseudogene. This CDR3 region has 17 residues.

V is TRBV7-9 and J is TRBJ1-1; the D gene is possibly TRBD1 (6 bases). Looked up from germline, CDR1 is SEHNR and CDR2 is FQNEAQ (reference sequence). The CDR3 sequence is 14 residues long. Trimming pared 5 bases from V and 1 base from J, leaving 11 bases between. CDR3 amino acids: CASSRTEPNTEAFF. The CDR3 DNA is TGTGCCAGCAGCCGGACAGAACCGAACACTGAAGCTTTCTTT.

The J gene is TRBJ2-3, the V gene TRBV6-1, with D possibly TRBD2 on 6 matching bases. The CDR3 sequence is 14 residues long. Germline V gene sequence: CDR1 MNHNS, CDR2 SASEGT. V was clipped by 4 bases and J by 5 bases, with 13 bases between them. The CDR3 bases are TGTGCCAGCAGTGTCGGGGGATCGGGAGATACGCAGTATTTT. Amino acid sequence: CASSVGGSGDTQYF.

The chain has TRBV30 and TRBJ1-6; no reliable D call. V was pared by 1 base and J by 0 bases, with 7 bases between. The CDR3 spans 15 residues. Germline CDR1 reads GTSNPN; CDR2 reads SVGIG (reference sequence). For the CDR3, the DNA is TGTGCCTGGAGTGCTATTAGCTCCTATAATTCACCCCTCCACTTT. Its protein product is CAWSAISSYNSPLHF.

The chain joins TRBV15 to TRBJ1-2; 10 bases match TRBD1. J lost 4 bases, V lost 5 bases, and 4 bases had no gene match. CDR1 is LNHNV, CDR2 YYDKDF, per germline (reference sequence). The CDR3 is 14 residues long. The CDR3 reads CATSRDRGTYGYTF. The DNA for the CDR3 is TGTGCCACCAGCCGGGACAGGGGTACCTATGGCTACACCTTC.

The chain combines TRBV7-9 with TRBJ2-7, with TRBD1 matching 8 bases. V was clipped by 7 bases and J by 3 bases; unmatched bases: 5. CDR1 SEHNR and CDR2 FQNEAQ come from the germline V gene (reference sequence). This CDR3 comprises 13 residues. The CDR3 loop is CASTNGQGYEQYF. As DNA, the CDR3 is TGTGCCAGCACGAACGGACAGGGCTACGAGCAGTACTTC.

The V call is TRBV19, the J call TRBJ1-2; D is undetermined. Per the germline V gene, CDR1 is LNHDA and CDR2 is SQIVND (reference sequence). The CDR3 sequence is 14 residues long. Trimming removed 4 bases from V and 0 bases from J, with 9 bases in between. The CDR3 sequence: CASSTGPANYGYTF. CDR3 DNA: TGTGCCAGTAGTACAGGTCCGGCTAACTATGGCTACACCTTC.

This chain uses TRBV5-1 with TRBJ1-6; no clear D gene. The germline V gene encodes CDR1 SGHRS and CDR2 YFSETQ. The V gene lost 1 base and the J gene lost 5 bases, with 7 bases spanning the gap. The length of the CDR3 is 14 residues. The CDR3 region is CASSLNSDNSPLHF. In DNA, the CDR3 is TGCGCCAGCAGCTTGAACAGTGATAATTCACCCCTCCACTTT. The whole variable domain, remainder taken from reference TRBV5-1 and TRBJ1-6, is KAGVTQTPRYLIKTRGQQVTLSCSPISGHRSVSWYQQTPGQGLQFLFEYFSETQRNKGNFPGRFSGRQFSNSRSEMNVSTLELGDSALYLCASSLNSDNSPLHFGNGTRLTVT.